The text below deals with one T cell receptor beta chain. Its antigen is unidentified. Profiling relied on immunoSEQ multiplex PCR, and the TCRdb table lists in-frame clones only, not all of them. This table holds 25,000 to 35,000 clones, roughly 89% found once. The CDR3 loop spans 13 amino acids. CDR1 and CDR2 from the germline V gene are SGHKS and YYEKEE (reference sequence). V lost 4 bases, J lost 8 bases, and 13 bases lay in between. These data come from a study of lymphopenia after photon versus proton radiotherapy. Study-wide findings and caveats: After the lymphocyte nadir, photon-treated repertoires showed oligoclonal expansion, especially of CD8+ Temra cells. Relative stability marked proton patients; photon patients lost diversity and naive cells.

Here the sequenced sample was peripheral blood, taken from a patient treated with proton-based radiotherapy. The source is a woman in her 70s with pancreatic cancer. Some clones in this sample may be carry-over from other donors' samples. The gene calls are TRBV5-5 and TRBJ2-1; D is possibly TRBD1 (6 bases). The CDR3 loop reads CASSRQPGDEQFF. The CDR3 nucleotides read TGTGCCAGCAGCCGACAGCCAGGGGATGAGCAGTTCTTC.